This T cell receptor beta chain was identified in a study of CD8+ T cells in alopecia areata. Across the whole study: Tofacitinib was taken orally by treated patients, and the dose was 5 to 10 mg twice daily.

Specified treatment: oral pan-JAK inhibitor, 5-10 mg twice daily. Reverse transcribed after extraction, RNA yielded cDNA as the sequencing template. TCRdb keeps only in-frame clones here, not all; method: immunoSEQ multiplex PCR. Of 210,000 or so clones listed, 66% are singletons. The CDR3 spans 15 residues. V shed 0 bases and J 7 bases; nucleotides not matched to a gene: 9. Per the germline V gene, CDR1 is KGHSH and CDR2 is LQKENI. This chain uses TRBV18 with TRBJ2-7; 7 bases agree with TRBD1. The sequencing used CD4+ T cells sorted from blood, collected at week 44, from a patient treated with tofacitinib. This TCR derives from a human donor with alopecia areata. CDR3 coding DNA: TGTGCCAGCTCACCACCGGCGAGACAGGGACGTGAGCAGTACTTC. It specifies CASSPPARQGREQYF.